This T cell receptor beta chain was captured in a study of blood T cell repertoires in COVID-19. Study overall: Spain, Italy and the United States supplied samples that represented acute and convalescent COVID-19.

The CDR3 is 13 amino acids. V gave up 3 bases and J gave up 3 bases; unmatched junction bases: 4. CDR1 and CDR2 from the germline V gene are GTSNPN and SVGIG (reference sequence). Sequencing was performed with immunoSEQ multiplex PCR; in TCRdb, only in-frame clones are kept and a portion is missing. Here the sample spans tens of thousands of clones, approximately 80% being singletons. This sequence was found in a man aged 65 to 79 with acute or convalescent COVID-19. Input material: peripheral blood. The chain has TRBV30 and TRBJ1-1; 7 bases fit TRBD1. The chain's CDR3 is CAWSWTGDTEAFF. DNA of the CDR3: TGTGCCTGGAGCTGGACAGGAGACACTGAAGCTTTCTTT. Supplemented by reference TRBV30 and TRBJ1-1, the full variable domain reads SQTIHQWPATLVQPVGSPLSLECTVEGTSNPNLYWYRQAAGRGLQLLFYSVGIGQISSEVPQNLSASRPQDRQFILSSKKLLLSDSGFYLCAWSWTGDTEAFFGQGTRLTVV.